This T cell receptor beta chain appears in the sequencing data of a study of CD8+ T cells in alopecia areata. Study-wide findings and caveats: It was lesional scalp, especially alopecia totalis/universalis, that showed higher clonality than normal scalp. Mouse data revealed clearer TCR sharing than patient data did, a gap possibly tied to HLA.

The authors extracted RNA and reverse transcribed it into cDNA as the sequencing template. TCRdb's copy holds only in-frame clones and misses some; the assay was immunoSEQ multiplex PCR. The profile shows 90,000 to 150,000 clones, over 60% of them singletons. The table lists this clone with a few counts. Its antigen is not known. The V end lost 6 bases, the J end lost 2 bases, and 10 bases lay between the germline ends. This CDR3 spans 13 amino acids. Per the germline V gene, CDR1 is MNHEY and CDR2 is SVGAGI. V is TRBV6-5 and J is TRBJ1-1; D uncertain. The TCR comes from a human donor in good health. The sample taken for sequencing was CD4+ T cells sorted from blood. The CDR3 DNA reads as TGTGCCAGCAGCCGAGACCCAAACACTGAAGCTTTCTTT. The encoded protein is CASSRDPNTEAFF.